Sequencing of this T cell receptor beta chain was carried out in a study of PD-1 blockade in mismatch repair-deficient tumors. The wider study: All were previously treated, progressing patients with approximately 12 mismatch repair-deficient cancer types. Points from the study as a whole: Tumor-resident clones, often absent from pretreatment blood, expanded after pembrolizumab and then contracted.

The CDR3 length is 14 residues. CDR1 is SGHRS, CDR2 YFSETQ, per germline. Trimming took off 3 bases at V and 9 bases at J, with 16 bases between the two ends. On this clone itself: Its antigen is as yet unknown.

The method was immunoSEQ multiplex PCR; TCRdb's version includes in-frame clones alone and lacks a portion of them. Of roughly 38,000 clones detected, roughly 88% appear once; the ten largest clones hold 1.1%. Every patient had mismatch repair deficiency by PCR or immunohistochemistry. TCRs were sequenced from a few patients responding to pembrolizumab. This sequence joins TRBV5-1 and TRBJ2-1; D is uncertain. Sequenced material: PBMCs, taken about 40 weeks after starting pembrolizumab. The TCR comes from an adult with mismatch repair-deficient cancer. CDR3 coding DNA: TGCGCCAGCAGCTGGATTGCTGATAGCACTGAGCAGTTCTTC. Amino acid sequence: CASSWIADSTEQFF.